The 12 T cell receptor beta chains below all came from one sample that was sequenced in a study of CD8+ T cells in alopecia areata. RNA was extracted and reverse transcribed into cDNA as the sequencing template. TCRdb's copy holds only in-frame clones and misses some; the assay was immunoSEQ multiplex PCR. The table lists around 7,300 clones, around 60% of them singletons. Punch biopsies of lesional scalp, plus peripheral blood, were taken from alopecia areata patients. Sequenced material: skin, taken at week 0. Receptors were obtained from a human donor with alopecia areata.

The chain combines TRBV30 with TRBJ2-7; perhaps D is TRBD1 or TRBD2 (5 bases each). The V gene's germline CDR1 is GTSNPN and CDR2 SVGIG (reference sequence). This CDR3 is 15 amino acids long. Trimming left V 5 bases short and J 0 bases short, with 17 bases between. This CDR3 is CAWGPFGAVSYEQYF. The DNA of the CDR3 is TGTGCCTGGGGGCCGTTCGGGGCCGTCTCCTACGAGCAGTACTTC.

The rearrangement joins TRBV10-3 to TRBJ1-2, with 9 bases identical to TRBD1. CDR3 length equals 13 residues. The germline V gene has CDR1 ENHRY and CDR2 SYGVKD. With 6 bases clipped from V and 8 bases from J, the junction kept 7 bases outside the gene matches. The CDR3 reads CAISVGQGSGYTF. DNA for the CDR3: TGTGCCATCAGCGTGGGACAGGGAAGCGGCTACACCTTC.

The chain uses TRBV11-2 and TRBJ2-3; D not certain. Per the germline V gene, CDR1 is SGHAT and CDR2 is FQNNGV. Trimming took 3 bases from V and 2 from J, leaving 3 bases between them. The CDR3 has 12 amino acids. The CDR3 here is CASSFTTDTQYF. CDR3 nucleotides: TGTGCCAGCAGCTTTACCACAGATACGCAGTATTTT.

This clone came up a few times. V and J are TRBV18 and TRBJ1-2, with D maybe TRBD1 (6 bases). The V and J ends lost 3 bases and 0 bases respectively, with 26 bases between them. CDR1 KGHSH and CDR2 LQKENI come from the germline V gene. The CDR3 contains 20 residues. The CDR3 loop is CASSPYSIKVTRDTNYGYTF. CDR3 DNA sequence: TGTGCCAGCTCACCCTATTCGATAAAAGTTACCCGGGACACTAACTATGGCTACACCTTC.

The V and J genes are TRBV5-1 and TRBJ2-7, with TRBD2 as a possible D gene (5 bases). The V end lost 0 bases, the J end lost 6 bases, and 13 bases lay between the germline ends. Germline CDR1 reads SGHRS; CDR2 reads YFSETQ. The CDR3 contains 14 residues. The DNA of the CDR3 is TGCGCCAGCAGCTTGGTGGGAGCTTCCGTCGAGCAGTACTTC. Translated, it gives CASSLVGASVEQYF. The full variable domain, rest sourced from reference TRBV5-1 and TRBJ2-7, is KAGVTQTPRYLIKTRGQQVTLSCSPISGHRSVSWYQQTPGQGLQFLFEYFSETQRNKGNFPGRFSGRQFSNSRSEMNVSTLELGDSALYLCASSLVGASVEQYFGPGTRLTVT.

This sequence joins TRBV4-3 and TRBJ1-1, with 7 bases identical to TRBD1. CDR1 is LGHNA and CDR2 is YSLEER in the germline V gene. The junction had 7 bases not matched to a gene; V was cut back by 4 bases and J by 8 bases. The CDR3 has 13 amino acids. CDR3 DNA sequence: TGCGCCAGCAGCCTCATCCCGACAGGGGAAGCTTTCTTT. It yields the protein CASSLIPTGEAFF.

The chain carries TRBV4-3 and TRBJ1-2; a weak D match, TRBD1 (5 bases). The CDR3 totals 14 residues. Trimming pared 0 bases from V and 7 bases from J, leaving 12 bases between. The germline V gene has CDR1 LGHNA and CDR2 YSLEER. CDR3 in DNA: TGCGCCAGCAGCCAAGATCGCCAGGGAGGTGGCTACACCTTC. Protein product: CASSQDRQGGGYTF.

As concerns this clone: At the DNA level, this CDR3 is encoded by other sequences in the same sample as well. The chain uses TRBV19 and TRBJ2-1; 7 bases match TRBD1. The CDR3 spans 15 residues. Trimming took 3 bases from V and 4 from J; bases not matched to a gene: 6. Germline CDR1 LNHDA, CDR2 SQIVND (reference sequence). CDR3 loop: CASSIKGGLYNEQFF. The CDR3 bases are TGTGCCAGTAGTATCAAAGGGGGCCTGTACAATGAGCAGTTCTTC.

This clone occurred a few times. One end of the junction is discordant with germline, which a read error may explain. The chain has TRBV6-6 and TRBJ2-2, with D tentatively TRBD1 (5 bases). This CDR3 spans 16 amino acids. Looked up from germline, CDR1 is MNHNY and CDR2 is SVGAGI (reference sequence). In DNA, the CDR3 is TGTGCCAGCAGTCCTCTGGGGCGTGGCAACATCGGGGAGCTGTTTTTT. This sequence encodes CASSPLGRGNIGELFF.

CDR3 residues: CASRFLTGDTQYF. CDR3 DNA sequence: TGTGCCAGCAGATTTCTCACGGGGGATACGCAGTATTTT. The J gene is TRBJ2-3, the V gene TRBV27, with D possibly being TRBD2 (5 bases). The CDR3 runs to 13 residues. V lost 6 bases to trimming and J lost 6 bases, with 13 bases between them. The germline gives CDR1 MNHEY, CDR2 SMNVEV (reference sequence).

V usage is TRBV7-8 and J usage is TRBJ2-3; D is perhaps TRBD1 or TRBD2 (5 bases each). The V and J ends lost 5 bases and 2 bases respectively, with 11 bases between them. Germline CDR1 reads SGHVS; CDR2 reads FQNEAQ. The CDR3 runs to 14 residues. DNA of the CDR3: TGTGCCAGCAGCAAGGGACGGTACACAGATACGCAGTATTTT. Translating gives CASSKGRYTDTQYF.

The rearrangement uses TRBV6-4 and TRBJ2-1, with 11 nucleotides matching TRBD2. Trimming cost V 0 bases and J 9 bases; bases outside gene matches: 7. The CDR3 covers 16 residues. Germline V gene lookup returns CDR1 MRHNA and CDR2 SNTAGT. CDR3 protein: CASSDSTSGDSIEQFF. The CDR3 DNA reads as TGTGCCAGCAGTGACTCGACTAGCGGGGATTCAATTGAGCAGTTCTTC.